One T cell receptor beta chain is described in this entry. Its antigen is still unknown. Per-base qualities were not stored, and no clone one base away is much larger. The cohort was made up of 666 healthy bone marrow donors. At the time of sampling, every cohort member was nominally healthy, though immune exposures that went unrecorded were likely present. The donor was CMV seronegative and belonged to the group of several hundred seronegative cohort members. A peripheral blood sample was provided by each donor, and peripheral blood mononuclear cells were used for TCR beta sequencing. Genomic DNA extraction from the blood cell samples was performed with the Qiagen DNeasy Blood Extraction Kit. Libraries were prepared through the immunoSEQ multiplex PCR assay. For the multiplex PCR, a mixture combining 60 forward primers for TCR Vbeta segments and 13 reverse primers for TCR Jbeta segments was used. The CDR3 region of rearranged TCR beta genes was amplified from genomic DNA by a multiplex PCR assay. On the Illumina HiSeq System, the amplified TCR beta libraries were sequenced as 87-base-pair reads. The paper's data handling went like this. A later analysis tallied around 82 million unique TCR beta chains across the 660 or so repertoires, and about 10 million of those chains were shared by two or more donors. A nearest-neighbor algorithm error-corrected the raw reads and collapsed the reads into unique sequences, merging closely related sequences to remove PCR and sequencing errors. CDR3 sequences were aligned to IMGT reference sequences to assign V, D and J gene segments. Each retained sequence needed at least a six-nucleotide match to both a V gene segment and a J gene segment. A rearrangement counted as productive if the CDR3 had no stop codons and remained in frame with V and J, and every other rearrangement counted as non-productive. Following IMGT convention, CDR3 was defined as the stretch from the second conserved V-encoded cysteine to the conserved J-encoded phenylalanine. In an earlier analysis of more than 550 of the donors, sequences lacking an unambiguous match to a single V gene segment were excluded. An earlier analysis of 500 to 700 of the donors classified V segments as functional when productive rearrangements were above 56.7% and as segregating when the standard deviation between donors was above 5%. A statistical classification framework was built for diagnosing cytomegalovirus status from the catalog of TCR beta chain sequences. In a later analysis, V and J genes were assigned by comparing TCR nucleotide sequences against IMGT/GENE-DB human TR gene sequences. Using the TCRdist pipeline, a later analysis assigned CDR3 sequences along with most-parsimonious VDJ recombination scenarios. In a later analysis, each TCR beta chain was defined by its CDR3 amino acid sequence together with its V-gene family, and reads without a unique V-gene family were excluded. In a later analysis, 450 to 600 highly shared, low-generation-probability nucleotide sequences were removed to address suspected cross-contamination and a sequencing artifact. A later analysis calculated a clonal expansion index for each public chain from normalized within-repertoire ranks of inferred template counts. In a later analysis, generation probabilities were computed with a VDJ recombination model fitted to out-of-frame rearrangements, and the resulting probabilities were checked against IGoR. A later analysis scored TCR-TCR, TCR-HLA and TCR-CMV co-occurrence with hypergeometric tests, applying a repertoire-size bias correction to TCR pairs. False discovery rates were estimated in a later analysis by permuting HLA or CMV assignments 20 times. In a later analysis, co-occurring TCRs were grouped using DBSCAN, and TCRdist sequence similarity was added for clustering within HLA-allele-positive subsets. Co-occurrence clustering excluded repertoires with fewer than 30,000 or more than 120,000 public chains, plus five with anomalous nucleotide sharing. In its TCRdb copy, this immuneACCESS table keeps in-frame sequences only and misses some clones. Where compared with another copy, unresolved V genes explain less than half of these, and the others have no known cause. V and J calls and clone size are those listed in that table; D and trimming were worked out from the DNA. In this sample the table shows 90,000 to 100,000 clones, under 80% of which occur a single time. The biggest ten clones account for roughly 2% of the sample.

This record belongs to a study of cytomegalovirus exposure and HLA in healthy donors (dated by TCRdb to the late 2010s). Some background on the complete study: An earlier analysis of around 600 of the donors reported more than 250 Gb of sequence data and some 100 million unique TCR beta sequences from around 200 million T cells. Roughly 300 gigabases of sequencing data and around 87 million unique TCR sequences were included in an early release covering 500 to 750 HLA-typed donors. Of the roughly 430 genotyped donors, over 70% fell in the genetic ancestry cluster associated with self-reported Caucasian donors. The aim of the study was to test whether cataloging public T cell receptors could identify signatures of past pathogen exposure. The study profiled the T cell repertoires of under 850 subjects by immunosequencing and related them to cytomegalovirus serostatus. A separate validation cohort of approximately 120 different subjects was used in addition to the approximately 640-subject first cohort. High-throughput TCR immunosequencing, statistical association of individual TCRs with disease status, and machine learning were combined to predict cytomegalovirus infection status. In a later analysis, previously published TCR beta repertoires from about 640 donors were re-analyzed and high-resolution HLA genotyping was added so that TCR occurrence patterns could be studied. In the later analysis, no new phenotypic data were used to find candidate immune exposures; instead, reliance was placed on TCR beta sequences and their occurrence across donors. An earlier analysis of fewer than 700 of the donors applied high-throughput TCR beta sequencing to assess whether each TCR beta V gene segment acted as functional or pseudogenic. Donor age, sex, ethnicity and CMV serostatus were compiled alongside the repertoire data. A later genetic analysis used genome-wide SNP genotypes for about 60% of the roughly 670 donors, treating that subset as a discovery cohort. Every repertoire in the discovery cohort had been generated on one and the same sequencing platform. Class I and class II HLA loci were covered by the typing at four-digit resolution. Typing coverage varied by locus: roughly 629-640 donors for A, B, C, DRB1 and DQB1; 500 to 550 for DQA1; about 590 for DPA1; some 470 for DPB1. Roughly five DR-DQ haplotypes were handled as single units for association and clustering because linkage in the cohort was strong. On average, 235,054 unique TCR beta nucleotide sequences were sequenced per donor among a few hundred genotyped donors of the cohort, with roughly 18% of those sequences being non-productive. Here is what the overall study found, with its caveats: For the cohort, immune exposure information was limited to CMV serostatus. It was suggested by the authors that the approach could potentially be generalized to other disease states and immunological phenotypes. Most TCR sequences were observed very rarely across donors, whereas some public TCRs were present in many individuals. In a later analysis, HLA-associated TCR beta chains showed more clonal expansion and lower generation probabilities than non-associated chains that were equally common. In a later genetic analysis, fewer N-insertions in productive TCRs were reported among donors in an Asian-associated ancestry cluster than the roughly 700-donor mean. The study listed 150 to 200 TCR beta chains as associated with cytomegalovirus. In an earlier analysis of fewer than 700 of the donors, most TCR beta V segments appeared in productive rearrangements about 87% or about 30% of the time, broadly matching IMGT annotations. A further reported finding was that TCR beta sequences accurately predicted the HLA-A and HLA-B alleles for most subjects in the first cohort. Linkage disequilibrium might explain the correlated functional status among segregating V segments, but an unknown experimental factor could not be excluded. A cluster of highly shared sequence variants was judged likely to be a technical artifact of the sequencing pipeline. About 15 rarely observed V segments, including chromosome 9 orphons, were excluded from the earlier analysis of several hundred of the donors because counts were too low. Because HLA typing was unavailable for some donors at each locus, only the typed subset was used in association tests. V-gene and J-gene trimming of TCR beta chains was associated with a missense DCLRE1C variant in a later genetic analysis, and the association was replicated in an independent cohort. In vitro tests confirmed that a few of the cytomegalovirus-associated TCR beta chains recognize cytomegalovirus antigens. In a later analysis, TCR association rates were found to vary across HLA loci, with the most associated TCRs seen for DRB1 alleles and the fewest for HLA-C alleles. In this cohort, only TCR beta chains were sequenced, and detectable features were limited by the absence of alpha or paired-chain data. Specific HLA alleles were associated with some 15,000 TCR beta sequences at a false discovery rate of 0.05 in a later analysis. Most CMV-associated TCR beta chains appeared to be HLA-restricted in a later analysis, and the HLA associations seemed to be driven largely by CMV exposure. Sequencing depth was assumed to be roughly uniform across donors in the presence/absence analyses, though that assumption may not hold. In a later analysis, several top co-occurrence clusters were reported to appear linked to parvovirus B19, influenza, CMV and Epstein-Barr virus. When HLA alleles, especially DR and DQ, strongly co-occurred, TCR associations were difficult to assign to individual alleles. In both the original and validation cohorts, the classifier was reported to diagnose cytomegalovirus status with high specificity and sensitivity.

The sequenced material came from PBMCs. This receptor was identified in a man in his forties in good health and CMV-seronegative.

Here the CDR3 is given as CASSIGHSTDTQYF. The nucleotide sequence reads TGTGCCAGTAGTATCGGACATAGCACAGATACGCAGTATTTT. Here the chain combines TRBV19 and TRBJ2-3, and the D gene may be TRBD1, 5 bases matching. Relative to germline, V is 3 bases shorter and J is 0 bases shorter, with 7 bases between their ends. Taken from the germline V gene (reference sequence), the CDR1 and CDR2 loops are LNHDA and SQIVND. Reading from cysteine to phenylalanine, the CDR3 counts 14 amino acids. The DNA shown is the 42-base CDR3, in frame from base 1.